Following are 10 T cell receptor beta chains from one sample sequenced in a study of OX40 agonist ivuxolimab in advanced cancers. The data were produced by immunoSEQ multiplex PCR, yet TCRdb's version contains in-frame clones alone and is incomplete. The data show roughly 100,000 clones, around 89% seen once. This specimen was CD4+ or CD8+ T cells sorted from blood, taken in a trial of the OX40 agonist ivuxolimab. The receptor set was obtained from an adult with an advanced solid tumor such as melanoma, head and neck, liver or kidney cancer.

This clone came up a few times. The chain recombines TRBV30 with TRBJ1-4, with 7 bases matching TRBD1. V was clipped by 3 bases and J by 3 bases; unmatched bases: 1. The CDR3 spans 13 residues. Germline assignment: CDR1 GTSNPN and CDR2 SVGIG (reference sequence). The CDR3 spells CAWSQGANEKLFF. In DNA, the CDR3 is TGTGCCTGGAGCCAGGGGGCTAATGAAAAACTGTTTTTT.

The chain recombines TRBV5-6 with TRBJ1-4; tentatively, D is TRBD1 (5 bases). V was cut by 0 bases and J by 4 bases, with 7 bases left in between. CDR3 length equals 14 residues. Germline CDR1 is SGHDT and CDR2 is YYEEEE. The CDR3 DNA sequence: TGTGCCAGCAGCTTGGGACAGAGTAATGAAAAACTGTTTTTT. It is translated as CASSLGQSNEKLFF.

CDR3 nucleotide sequence: TGTGCCAGTAGTATAGCCGTCCGTTACTACGAGCAGTACTTC. Protein: CASSIAVRYYEQYF. J is TRBJ2-7 and V is TRBV19; D is ambiguous. Trimming cost V 1 base and J 3 bases, with 10 bases left between them. The V gene's germline CDR1 is LNHDA and CDR2 SQIVND (reference sequence). CDR3 length: 14 residues.

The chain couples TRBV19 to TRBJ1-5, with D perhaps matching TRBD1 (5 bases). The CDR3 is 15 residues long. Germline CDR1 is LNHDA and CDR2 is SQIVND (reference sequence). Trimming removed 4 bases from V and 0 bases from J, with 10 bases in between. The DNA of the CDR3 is TGTGCCAGTAGTAGGGCTCAGGGTAGCAATCAGCCCCAGCATTTT. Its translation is CASSRAQGSNQPQHF.

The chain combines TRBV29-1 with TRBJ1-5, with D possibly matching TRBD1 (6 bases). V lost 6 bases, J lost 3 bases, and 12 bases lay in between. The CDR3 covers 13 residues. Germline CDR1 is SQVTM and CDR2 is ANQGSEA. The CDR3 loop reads CSVGQGPNQPQHF. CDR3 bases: TGCAGCGTCGGGCAGGGGCCCAATCAGCCCCAGCATTTT.

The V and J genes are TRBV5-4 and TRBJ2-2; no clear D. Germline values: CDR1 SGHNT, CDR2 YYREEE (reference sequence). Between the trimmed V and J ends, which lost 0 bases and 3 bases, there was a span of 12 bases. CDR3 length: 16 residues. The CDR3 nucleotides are TGTGCCAGCAGCTTGGGGGCCCCCCGAGACACCGGGGAGCTGTTTTTT. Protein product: CASSLGAPRDTGELFF.

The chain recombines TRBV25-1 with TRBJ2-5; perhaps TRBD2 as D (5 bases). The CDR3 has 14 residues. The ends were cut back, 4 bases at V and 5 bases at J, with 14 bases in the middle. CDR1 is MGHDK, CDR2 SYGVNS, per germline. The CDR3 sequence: CASSAASRWETQYF. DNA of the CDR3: TGTGCCAGCAGTGCCGCTAGCAGGTGGGAGACCCAGTACTTC.

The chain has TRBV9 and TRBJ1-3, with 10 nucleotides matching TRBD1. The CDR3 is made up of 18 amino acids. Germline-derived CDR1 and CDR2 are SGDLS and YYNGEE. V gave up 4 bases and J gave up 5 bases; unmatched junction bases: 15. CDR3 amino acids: CASSMQTGQGMVRNTIYF. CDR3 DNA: TGTGCCAGCAGCATGCAAACGGGACAGGGGATGGTTAGAAACACCATATATTTT.

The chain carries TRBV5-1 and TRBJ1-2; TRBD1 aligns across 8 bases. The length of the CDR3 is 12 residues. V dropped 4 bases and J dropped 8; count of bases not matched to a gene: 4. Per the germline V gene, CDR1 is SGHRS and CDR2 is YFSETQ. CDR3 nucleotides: TGCGCCAGCAGCCGGACAGGGAGCGGCTACACCTTC. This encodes CASSRTGSGYTF.

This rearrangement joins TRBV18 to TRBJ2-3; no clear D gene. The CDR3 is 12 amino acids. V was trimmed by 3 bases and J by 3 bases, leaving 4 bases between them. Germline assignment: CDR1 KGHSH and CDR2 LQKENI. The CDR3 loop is CASSPSTDTQYF. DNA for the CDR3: TGTGCCAGCTCACCGTCAACAGATACGCAGTATTTT. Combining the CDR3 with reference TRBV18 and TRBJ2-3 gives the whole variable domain NAGVMQNPRHLVRRRGQEARLRCSPMKGHSHVYWYRQLPEEGLKFMVYLQKENIIDESGMPKERFSAEFPKEGPSILRIQQVVRGDSAAYFCASSPSTDTQYFGPGTRLTVL.